The rows below give T cell receptor beta chains drawn from one sample of a study of radiation and T cells in renal cell carcinoma. Here immunoSEQ multiplex PCR was the method, and the copy in TCRdb shows in-frame clones only, minus some. The data show roughly 150,000 clones, roughly nine tenths seen once. This specimen consisted of blood, obtained from a patient whose treatment included radiotherapy and nephrectomy. These receptors all come from a woman in her seventies with renal cell carcinoma. Each CDR3 is given without its conserved first and last residue. The order of the fields is J gene, V gene, CDR3 protein.

TRBJ2-7	TRBV28	ASTPWGQNYEQY
TRBJ1-2	TRBV18	ASSPSADYGYT
TRBJ2-7	TRBV7-2	ASSSTFSSYEQY
TRBJ1-2	TRBV6-1	ASREPGQGPSNYGYT
TRBJ2-7	TRBV27	ASSFSGVREQY
TRBJ2-3	TRBV19	ASSRGLAGTTDTQY
TRBJ1-2	TRBV28	ASKQGVNGYT
TRBJ1-1	TRBV19	ASRATGGYTEAF
TRBJ1-2	TRBV10-1	ASRGRDYGYT
TRBJ1-2	TRBV28	ASSPTYGYT
TRBJ2-1	TRBV28	ASTRVGGTENEQF